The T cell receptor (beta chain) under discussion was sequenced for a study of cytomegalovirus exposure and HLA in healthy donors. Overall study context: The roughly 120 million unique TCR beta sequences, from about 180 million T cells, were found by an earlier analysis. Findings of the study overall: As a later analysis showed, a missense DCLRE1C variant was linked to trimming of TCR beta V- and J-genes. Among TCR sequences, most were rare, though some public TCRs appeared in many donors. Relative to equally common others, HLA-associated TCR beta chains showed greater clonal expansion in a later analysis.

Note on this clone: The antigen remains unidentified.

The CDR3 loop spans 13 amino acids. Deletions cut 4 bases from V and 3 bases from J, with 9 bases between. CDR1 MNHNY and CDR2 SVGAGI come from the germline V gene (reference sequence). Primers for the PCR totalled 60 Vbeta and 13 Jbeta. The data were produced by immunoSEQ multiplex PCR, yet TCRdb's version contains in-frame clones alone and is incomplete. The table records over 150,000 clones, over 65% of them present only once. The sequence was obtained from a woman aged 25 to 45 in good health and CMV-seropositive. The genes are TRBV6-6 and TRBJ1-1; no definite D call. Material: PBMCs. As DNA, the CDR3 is TGTGCCAGCAGTTCGGGGTCGCACACTGAAGCTTTCTTT. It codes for CASSSGSHTEAFF.